This TCR beta chain was obtained from a study of monozygotic twins with inflammatory bowel disease. A total RNA quantity of about 4,000 ng went into each TCR library. The authors ran two nested PCRs of roughly 16 and 10 cycles on TCRalpha and TCRbeta cDNA. TCRdb re-called the 5' RACE reads and gives one entry per CDR3 protein, without DNA. The listing records some 440,000 distinct CDR3 sequences. Findings and limits, study-wide: Part of the variability in patient repertoires may have come from differing immunosuppressive treatments.

CDR3 length: 13 amino acids. CDR1 SGHRS and CDR2 YFSETQ come from the germline V gene. Details on this clonotype: Its antigen is undetermined.

The sequence came from a human donor with ulcerative colitis or Crohn's disease, or a healthy co-twin of an affected twin (not recorded which). The chain carries TRBV5-1 and TRBJ1-4. The sequenced sample was blood. Here the CDR3 reads CASSEFEGEKLFF.